This T cell receptor beta chain was observed in a study of B cell selection in AIRE deficiency. Findings of the study overall: AIRE-deficient Tconv and Treg repertoires matched healthy donors in TCRBV, CDR3 length, diversity.

Assay used: immunoSEQ multiplex PCR; TCRdb lists only in-frame clones, some missing. This sample yields 15,000 to 20,000 clones, of which about 93% are seen a single time; 0.89% belongs to the top ten. V gave up 6 bases and J gave up 2 bases, with 15 bases separating them. CDR3 length: 15 amino acids. Germline values: CDR1 MDHEN, CDR2 SYDVKM. To note about this clone: Its antigen is unknown.

The regulatory T cell sort gate was CD4+CD25hiCD127low/negative. This TCR derives from a human donor in good health. V usage is TRBV28 and J usage is TRBJ2-3; no clear D. Sequencing used CD4+CD25+ Tregs sorted from PBMCs. The DNA of the CDR3 is TGTGCCAGCAGCTCCCCCGAGACAAACACAGATACGCAGTATTTT. Translated: CASSSPETNTDTQYF.